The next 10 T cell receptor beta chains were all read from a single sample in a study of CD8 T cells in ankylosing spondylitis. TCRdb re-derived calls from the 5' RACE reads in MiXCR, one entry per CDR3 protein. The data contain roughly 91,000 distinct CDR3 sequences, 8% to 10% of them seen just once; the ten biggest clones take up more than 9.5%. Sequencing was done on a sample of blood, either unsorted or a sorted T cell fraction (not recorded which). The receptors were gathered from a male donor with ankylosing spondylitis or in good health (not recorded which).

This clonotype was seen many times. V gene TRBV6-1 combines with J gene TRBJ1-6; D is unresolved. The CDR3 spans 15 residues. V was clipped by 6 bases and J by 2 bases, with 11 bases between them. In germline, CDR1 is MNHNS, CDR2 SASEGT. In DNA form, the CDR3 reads TGTGCCAGCAGCAACCGGGTGGCCTATAATTCACCCCTCCACTTT. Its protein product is CASSNRVAYNSPLHF.

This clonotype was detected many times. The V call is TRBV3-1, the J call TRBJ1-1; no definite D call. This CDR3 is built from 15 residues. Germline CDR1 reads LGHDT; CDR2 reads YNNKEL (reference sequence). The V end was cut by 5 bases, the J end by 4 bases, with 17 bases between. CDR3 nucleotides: TGTGCCAGCAGCAAAATCGGTGCGTTCGGCACTGAAGCTTTCTTT. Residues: CASSKIGAFGTEAFF. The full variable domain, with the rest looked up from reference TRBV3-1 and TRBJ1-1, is DTAVSQTPKYLVTQMGNDKSIKCEQNLGHDTMYWYKQDSKKFLKIMFSYNNKELIINETVPNRFSPKSPDKAHLNLHINSLELGDSAVYFCASSKIGAFGTEAFFGQGTRLTVV.

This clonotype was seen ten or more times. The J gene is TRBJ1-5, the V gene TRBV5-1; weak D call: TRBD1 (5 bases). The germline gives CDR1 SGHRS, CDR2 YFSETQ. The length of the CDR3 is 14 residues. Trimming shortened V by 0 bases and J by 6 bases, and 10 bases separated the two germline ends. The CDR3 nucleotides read TGCGCCAGCAGCTTGGTGGGGGAGGGTCAGCCCCAGCATTTT. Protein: CASSLVGEGQPQHF. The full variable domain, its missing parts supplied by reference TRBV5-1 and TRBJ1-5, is KAGVTQTPRYLIKTRGQQVTLSCSPISGHRSVSWYQQTPGQGLQFLFEYFSETQRNKGNFPGRFSGRQFSNSRSEMNVSTLELGDSALYLCASSLVGEGQPQHFGDGTRLSIL.

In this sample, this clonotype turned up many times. The CDR3 region has the DNA TGTGCCAGCAGTTTGGGACAGGGAAAGCACCAGCCCCAGCATTTT. As protein: CASSLGQGKHQPQHF. The chain uses TRBV12-3 or TRBV12-4 and TRBJ1-5; 9 bases are shared with TRBD1. The J segment lost 7 bases and the V segment lost 3 bases, leaving 7 bases of the junction unmatched. This CDR3 contains 15 residues.

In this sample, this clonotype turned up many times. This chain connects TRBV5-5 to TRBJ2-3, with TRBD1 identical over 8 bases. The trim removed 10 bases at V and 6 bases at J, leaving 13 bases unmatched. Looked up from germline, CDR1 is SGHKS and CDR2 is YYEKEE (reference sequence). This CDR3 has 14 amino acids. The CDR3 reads CAVSRAGGFDTQYF. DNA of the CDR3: TGTGCCGTTTCCAGGGCAGGGGGCTTTGATACGCAGTATTTT.

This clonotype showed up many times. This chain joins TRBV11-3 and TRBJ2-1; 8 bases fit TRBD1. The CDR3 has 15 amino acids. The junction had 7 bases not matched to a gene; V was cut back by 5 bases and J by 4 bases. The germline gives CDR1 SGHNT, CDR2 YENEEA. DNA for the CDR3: TGTGCCAGCAGCACTGACAGGGGATTGTACAATGAGCAGTTCTTC. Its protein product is CASSTDRGLYNEQFF. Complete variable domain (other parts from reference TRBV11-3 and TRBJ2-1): EAGVVQSPRYKIIEKKQPVAFWCNPISGHNTLYWYLQNLGQGPELLIRYENEEAVDDSQLPKDRFSAERLKGVDSTLKIQPAELGDSAVYLCASSTDRGLYNEQFFGPGTRLTVL.

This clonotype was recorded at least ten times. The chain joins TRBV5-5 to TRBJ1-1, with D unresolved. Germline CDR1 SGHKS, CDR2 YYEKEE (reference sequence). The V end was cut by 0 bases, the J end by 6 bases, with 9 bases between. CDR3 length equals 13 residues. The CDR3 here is CASSLDRWAEAFF. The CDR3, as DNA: TGTGCCAGCAGCTTGGACAGATGGGCTGAAGCTTTCTTT.

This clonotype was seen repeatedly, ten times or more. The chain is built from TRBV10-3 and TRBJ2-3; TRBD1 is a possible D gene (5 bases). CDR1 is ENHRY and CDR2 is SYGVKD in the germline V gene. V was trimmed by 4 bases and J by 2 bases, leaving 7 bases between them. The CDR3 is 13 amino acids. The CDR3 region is CAISGQTTDTQYF. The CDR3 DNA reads TGTGCCATCAGTGGACAGACCACAGATACGCAGTATTTT.

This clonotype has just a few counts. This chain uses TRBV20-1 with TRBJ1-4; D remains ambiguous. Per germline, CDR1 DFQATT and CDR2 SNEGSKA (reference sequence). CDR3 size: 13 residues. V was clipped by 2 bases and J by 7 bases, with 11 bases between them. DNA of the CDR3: TGCAGTGCTAGAAGAGGGCGATTTGAAAAACTGTTTTTT. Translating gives CSARRGRFEKLFF.

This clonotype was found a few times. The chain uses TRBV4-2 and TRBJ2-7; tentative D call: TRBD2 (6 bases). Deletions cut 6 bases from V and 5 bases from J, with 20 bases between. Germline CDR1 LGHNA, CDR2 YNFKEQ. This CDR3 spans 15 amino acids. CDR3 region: CASRSTGGSFDEQYF. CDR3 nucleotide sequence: TGTGCCAGCAGGTCTACAGGAGGGAGCTTCGACGAGCAGTACTTC.